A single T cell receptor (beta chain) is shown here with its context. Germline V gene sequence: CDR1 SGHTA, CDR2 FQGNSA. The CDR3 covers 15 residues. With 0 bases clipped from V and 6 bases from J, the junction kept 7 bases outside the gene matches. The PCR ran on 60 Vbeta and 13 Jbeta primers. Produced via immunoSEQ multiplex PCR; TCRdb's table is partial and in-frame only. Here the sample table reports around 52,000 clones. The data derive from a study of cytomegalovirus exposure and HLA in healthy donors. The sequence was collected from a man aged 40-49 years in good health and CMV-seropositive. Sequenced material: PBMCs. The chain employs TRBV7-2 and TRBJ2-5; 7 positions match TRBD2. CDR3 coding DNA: TGTGCCAGCAGCTTAGCGGCGGGAGATTGGAAGACCCAGTACTTC. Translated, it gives CASSLAAGDWKTQYF.